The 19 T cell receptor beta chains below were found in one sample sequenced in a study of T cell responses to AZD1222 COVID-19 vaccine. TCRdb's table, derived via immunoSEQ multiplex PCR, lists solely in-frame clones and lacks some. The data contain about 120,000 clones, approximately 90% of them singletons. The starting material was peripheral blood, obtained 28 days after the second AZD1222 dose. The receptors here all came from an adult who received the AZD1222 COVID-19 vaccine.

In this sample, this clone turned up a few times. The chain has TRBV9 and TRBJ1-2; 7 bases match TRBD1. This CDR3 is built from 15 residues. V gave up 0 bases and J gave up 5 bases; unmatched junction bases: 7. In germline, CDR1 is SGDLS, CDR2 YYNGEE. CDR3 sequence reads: CASSVDRGQVYGYTF. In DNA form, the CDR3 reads TGTGCCAGCAGCGTAGACAGGGGACAAGTTTATGGCTACACCTTC.

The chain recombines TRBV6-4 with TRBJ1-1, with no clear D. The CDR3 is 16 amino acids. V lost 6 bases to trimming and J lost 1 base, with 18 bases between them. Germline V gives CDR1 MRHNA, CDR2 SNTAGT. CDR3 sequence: CASRTWRAGENTEAFF. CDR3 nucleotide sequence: TGTGCCAGCAGAACGTGGCGGGCAGGAGAGAACACTGAAGCTTTCTTT.

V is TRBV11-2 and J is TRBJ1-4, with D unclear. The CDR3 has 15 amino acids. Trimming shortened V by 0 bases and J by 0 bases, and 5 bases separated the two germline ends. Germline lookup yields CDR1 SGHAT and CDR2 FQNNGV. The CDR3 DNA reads TGTGCCAGCAGCTTAGAGTTTGCAACTAATGAAAAACTGTTTTTT. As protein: CASSLEFATNEKLFF.

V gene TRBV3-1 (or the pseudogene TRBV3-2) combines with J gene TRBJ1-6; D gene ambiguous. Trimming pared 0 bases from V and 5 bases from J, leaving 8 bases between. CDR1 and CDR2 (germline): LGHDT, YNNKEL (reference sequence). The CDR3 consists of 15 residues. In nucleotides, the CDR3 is TGTGCCAGCAGCCAAGATTTCGAGGATAATTCACCCCTCCACTTT. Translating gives CASSQDFEDNSPLHF.

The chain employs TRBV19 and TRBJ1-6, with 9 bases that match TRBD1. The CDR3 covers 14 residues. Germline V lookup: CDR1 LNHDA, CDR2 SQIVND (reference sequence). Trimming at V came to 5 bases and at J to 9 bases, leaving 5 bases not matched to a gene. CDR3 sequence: CASSPGTGISPLHF. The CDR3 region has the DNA TGTGCCAGTAGTCCCGGGACAGGGATTTCACCCCTCCACTTT.

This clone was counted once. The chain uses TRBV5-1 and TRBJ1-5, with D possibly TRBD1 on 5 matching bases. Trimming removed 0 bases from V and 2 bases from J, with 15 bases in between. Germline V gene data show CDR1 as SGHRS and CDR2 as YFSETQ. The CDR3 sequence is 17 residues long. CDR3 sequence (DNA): TGCGCCAGCAGCTTGGGAACGAGGGTCAGGGGCAATCAGCCCCAGCATTTT. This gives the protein CASSLGTRVRGNQPQHF.

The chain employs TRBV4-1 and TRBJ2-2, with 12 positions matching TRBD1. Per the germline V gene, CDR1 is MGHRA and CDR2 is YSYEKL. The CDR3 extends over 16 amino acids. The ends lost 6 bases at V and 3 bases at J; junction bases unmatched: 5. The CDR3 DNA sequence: TGCGCCAGCAGTCGGGACAGGGGGCGCGACACCGGGGAGCTGTTTTTT. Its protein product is CASSRDRGRDTGELFF.

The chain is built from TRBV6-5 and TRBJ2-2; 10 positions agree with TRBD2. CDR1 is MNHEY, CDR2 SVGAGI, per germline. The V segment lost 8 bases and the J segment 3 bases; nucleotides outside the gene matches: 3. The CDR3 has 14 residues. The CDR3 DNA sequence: TGTGCCAGCGTCGGGACTAGCGACACCGGGGAGCTGTTTTTT. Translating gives CASVGTSDTGELFF.

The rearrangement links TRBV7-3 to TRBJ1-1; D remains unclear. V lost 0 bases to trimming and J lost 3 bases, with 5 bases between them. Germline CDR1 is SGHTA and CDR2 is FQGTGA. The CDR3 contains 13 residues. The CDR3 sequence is CASSLTLHTEAFF. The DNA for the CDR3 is TGTGCCAGCAGCTTAACGCTCCACACTGAAGCTTTCTTT.

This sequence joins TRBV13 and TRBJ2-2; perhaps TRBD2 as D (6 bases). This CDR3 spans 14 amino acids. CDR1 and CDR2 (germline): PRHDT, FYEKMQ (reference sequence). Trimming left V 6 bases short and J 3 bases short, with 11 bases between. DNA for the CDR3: TGTGCCAGCAGGTCCCGCGGGGACACCGGGGAGCTGTTTTTT. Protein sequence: CASRSRGDTGELFF.

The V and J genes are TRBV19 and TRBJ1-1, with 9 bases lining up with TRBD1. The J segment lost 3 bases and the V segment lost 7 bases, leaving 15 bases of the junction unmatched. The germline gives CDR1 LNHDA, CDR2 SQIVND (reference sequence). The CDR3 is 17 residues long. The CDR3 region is CASTQGTGKVWDTEAFF. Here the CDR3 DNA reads TGTGCCAGTACACAAGGGACAGGGAAAGTATGGGACACTGAAGCTTTCTTT.

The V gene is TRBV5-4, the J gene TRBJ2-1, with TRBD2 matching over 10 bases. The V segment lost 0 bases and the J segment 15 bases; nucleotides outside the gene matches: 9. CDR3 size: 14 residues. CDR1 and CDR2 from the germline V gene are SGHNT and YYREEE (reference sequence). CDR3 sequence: CASSLAFQREGPFF. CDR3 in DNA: TGTGCCAGCAGCTTGGCCTTTCAGCGGGAGGGCCCGTTCTTC.

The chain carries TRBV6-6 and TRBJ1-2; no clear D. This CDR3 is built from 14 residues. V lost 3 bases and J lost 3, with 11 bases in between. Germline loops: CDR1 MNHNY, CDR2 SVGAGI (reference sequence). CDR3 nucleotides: TGTGCCAGCAGTTATGAGGGCGTCTACTATGGCTACACCTTC. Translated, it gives CASSYEGVYYGYTF.

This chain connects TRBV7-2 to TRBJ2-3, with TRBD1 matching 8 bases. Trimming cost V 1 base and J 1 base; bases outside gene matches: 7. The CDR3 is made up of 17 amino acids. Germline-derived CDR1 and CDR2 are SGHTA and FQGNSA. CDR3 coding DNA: TGTGCCAGCAGCTTAGTGTCCAGGGGGCGCGGCACAGATACGCAGTATTTT. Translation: CASSLVSRGRGTDTQYF.

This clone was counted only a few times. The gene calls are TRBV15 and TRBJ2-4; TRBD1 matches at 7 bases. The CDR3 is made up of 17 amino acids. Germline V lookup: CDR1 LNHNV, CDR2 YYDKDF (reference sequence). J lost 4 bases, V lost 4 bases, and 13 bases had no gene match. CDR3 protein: CATSNRHPPGQKNIQYF. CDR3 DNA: TGTGCCACCAGCAACCGACATCCACCGGGACAGAAAAACATTCAGTACTTC.

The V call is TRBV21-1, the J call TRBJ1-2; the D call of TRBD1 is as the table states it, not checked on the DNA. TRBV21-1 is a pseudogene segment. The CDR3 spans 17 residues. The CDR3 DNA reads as TGTGCCAGCAGCATAATCCGGGACAGGGCCTGTAACTATGGCTACACCTTC. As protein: CASSIIRDRACNYGYTF.

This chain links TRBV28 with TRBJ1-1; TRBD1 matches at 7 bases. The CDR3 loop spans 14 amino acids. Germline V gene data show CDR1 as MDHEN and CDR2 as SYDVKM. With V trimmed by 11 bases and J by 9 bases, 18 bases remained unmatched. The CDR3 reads CAASQRGHETKAFF. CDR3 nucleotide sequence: TGTGCCGCTTCGCAGAGGGGGCACGAAACAAAAGCTTTCTTT.

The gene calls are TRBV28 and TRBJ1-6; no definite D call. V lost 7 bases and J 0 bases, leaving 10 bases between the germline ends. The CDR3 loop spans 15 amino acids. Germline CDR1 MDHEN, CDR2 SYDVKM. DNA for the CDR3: TGTGCCAGCACTACAGCGAGCTCCTATAATTCACCCCTCCACTTT. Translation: CASTTASSYNSPLHF.

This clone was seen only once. CDR3 sequence reads: CASSGGSGNTIYF. CDR3 in DNA: TGTGCCAGCTCAGGGGGCTCTGGAAACACCATATATTTT. This chain links TRBV6-6 with TRBJ1-3; 7 bases match TRBD1. After removal of 8 bases from V and 0 bases from J, the junction contained 1 base not matched to a gene. CDR3 length: 13 amino acids. Germline V gene data show CDR1 as MNHNY and CDR2 as SVGAGI (reference sequence).